This T cell receptor beta chain was captured in a study of blood T cell repertoires in COVID-19. Germline V gene sequence: CDR1 SGHRS, CDR2 YFSETQ. V lost 0 bases and J lost 2; bases outside the gene matches: 6. CDR3 length: 17 residues. Remarks on this clone: Other DNA sequences in this specimen translate into the identical CDR3.

As originally analysed: Nucleated cell counts were estimated from reference gene primer amplification. Data came from immunoSEQ multiplex PCR; TCRdb stores just in-frame clones and leaves some out. V, J and clone size were drawn from that table, and D and trimming were deduced from the DNA. The data hold roughly 160,000 clones, with approximately 90% observed a single time. The receptor's source is a man between 18 and 35 years old with acute or convalescent COVID-19. V usage is TRBV5-1 and J usage is TRBJ2-2, with 8 bases identical to TRBD1. The specimen was peripheral blood. This CDR3 is CASSLGRQGSNTGELFF. The CDR3, as DNA: TGCGCCAGCAGCTTGGGAAGACAGGGGTCCAACACCGGGGAGCTGTTTTTT.